This T cell receptor (beta chain) was recovered during a study of T cell responses to AZD1222 COVID-19 vaccine (dated by TCRdb to 2020 to 2023). About the study as a whole: TCR sequencing was performed for about 250 trial participants, of whom about 200 were given two doses of AZD1222 and approximately 25 were given two doses of MenACWY control vaccine. Trial participants were enrolled by age into 18-55, 56-69 and 70-plus year subgroups, with approximately 160, 26 and 62 TCR-sequenced participants respectively.

Broad study findings and their caveats: Conclusions about previously exposed vaccinees were limited because only 6 or 7 AZD1222 recipients were SARS-CoV-2 seropositive at baseline. Epitopes outside the regions mutated in the B.1.351 and B.1.1.7 variants were reportedly recognized by nearly half of the unique spike-specific TCRs. The vaccine-associated CD4 TCRs covered the entire spike protein, and the dominant responses fell in regions 160-218 and 743-854. Because no samples from the day 14 peak response were available, repertoires could be characterized only after the peak T cell response. Spike-specific TCR breadth and depth rose significantly after two AZD1222 doses compared with day 0 and with MenACWY recipients. Participants were mostly white British and included more females than males, and it was suggested by the authors that clonal diversity may have been underestimated. The 56-69-year group was small, and its depth increase did not reach significance, likely because of low power.

The CDR3 regions of human TCRbeta chains were analyzed by immunosequencing. Under the source paper's analysis protocol: Repertoire TCRs were checked for matches against a reference library of SARS-CoV-2-specific TCRs that had been generated using the MIRA antigen-specificity platform. Breadth was defined as the fraction of unique TCRs that were SARS-CoV-2-associated, and depth was defined as the fraction of total T cells that were SARS-CoV-2-associated. Using the MIRA data, every spike-specific TCR was mapped to the spike region that the TCR reacted to and assigned to either a CD4 or a CD8 class. Log10-transformed breadth and depth values were compared by one-way ANOVA with Sidak's multiple comparisons tests. The source is immuneACCESS, and TCRdb retained only in-frame sequences with V and J called. Part of the clones is not carried over; for the studies checked, unresolved V genes explain less than half of this, and the remainder is unexplained. The D gene and trimming were derived from the DNA, and the V and J assignments and clone size from that table. The table for this sample lists 100,000 or so clones; about 94% of them were counted only once. Under 3.5% of the sample rests with the top ten.

According to the study, the label for this sample's time point signals: about 28 days (+/-7) after the second vaccine dose. AZD1222 recipients whose second dose came at about 4 weeks and those whose second dose came at about 12 weeks were combined into one group, since spike-specific TCR depth and breadth did not differ between the two schedules. Vaccinee samples were obtained from the UK trials COV001 and COV002, which included a single-blind randomized controlled phase 2/3 trial of AZD1222 (ChAdOx1 nCoV-19) in healthy adults. For TCRbeta chain sequencing, PBMC samples from trial participants were taken at day 0 and at day 28 after the second dose. Of note for this clone: This receptor's antigen is unknown. Qualities for individual bases were not recorded, and no much larger clone is one base off.

There are 12 amino acids in the CDR3, from cysteine to phenylalanine inclusive. Only CDR3 DNA remains: 36 bases, in frame from the first base. CDR1 SQVTM and CDR2 ANQGSEA were looked up in the germline V gene. Relative to germline, V is 5 bases shorter and J is 1 base shorter, with 8 bases between their ends. This sample comprised peripheral blood, obtained 28 days after the second AZD1222 dose. The receptor was isolated from an adult who received the AZD1222 COVID-19 vaccine. This receptor chain uses TRBV29-1 and TRBJ1-1, with an unclear D gene assignment. CDR3 reads: CSVRRPNTEAFF. DNA sequence: TGCAGCGTTCGGCGGCCGAACACTGAAGCTTTCTTT.